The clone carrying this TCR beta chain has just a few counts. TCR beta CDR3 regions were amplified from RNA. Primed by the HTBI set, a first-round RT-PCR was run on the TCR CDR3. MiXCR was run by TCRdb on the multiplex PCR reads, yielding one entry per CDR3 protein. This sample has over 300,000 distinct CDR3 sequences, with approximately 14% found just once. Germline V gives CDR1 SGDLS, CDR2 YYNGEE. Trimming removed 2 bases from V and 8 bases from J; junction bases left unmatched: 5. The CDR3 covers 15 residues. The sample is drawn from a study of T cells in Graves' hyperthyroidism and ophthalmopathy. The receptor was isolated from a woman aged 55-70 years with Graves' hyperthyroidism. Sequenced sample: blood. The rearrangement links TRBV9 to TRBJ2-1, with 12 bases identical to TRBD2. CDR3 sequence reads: CASSVTSGSWDEQFF. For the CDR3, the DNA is TGTGCCAGCAGCGTGACTAGCGGGAGTTGGGATGAGCAGTTCTTC.